In its sample, the clone carrying this TCR beta chain was seen many times. Preparation of the TCRbeta library involved a method that used unique molecular identifiers. MiXCR was run by TCRdb on the PCR reads, yielding one entry per CDR3 protein. The data show 280,000 or so distinct CDR3 sequences, approximately 10% seen once. The sample is drawn from a study of T-cell reconstitution after alpha-beta-depleted transplantation in children. The CDR3 length is 16 residues. The V and J ends lost 1 base and 8 bases, in that order; junction bases with no gene match: 8. Germline V CDR1 and CDR2: LGHNA, YSLEER.

This TCR came from a male patient aged 2 to 9 who had a stem cell transplant for chronic granulomatous disease, so the T cells may come from the graft donor. V is TRBV4-3 and J is TRBJ2-1, with 10 bases lining up with TRBD1. The sample in question was peripheral blood, obtained 180 days after TCRalphabeta/CD19-depleted stem cell transplant. CDR3 sequence reads: CASSQGLRTGGDEQFF. The CDR3 DNA follows: TGCGCCAGCAGCCAAGGGTTGAGGACAGGGGGGGATGAGCAGTTCTTC.